These 23 T cell receptor beta chains were all obtained from the same sample, sequenced in a study of cytomegalovirus exposure and HLA in healthy donors. Primers: 60 Vbeta forward and 13 Jbeta reverse. Profiled with immunoSEQ multiplex PCR; TCRdb holds only in-frame clones, not every one. The sample contains more than 85,000 clones, 75% to 85% of which appear only once. Sequenced: PBMCs. Every receptor here comes from a man aged 18 to 30 in good health and CMV-seronegative.

V gene TRBV23-1 combines with J gene TRBJ1-1; tentatively, D is TRBD1 (5 bases). TRBV23-1 falls under the ORF class, with uncertain function. V was cut by 2 bases and J by 5 bases, with 15 bases left in between. CDR3 length: 15 residues. The CDR3 sequence: CASSQPDIVMTEAFF. The CDR3 DNA reads as TGCGCCAGCAGTCAACCGGACATTGTGATGACTGAAGCTTTCTTT.

The chain carries TRBV27 and TRBJ1-1; tentative D call: TRBD1 (5 bases). CDR1 is MNHEY, CDR2 SMNVEV, per germline (reference sequence). CDR3 length: 13 amino acids. Trimming took off 4 bases at V and 8 bases at J, with 14 bases between the two ends. Here the CDR3 reads CASSSYQRTEAFF. The CDR3 DNA reads TGTGCCAGCAGTTCGTACCAGAGGACAGAAGCTTTCTTT.

The J gene is TRBJ2-3, the V gene TRBV7-9; D is uncertain. The CDR3 loop spans 15 amino acids. From germline, CDR1 is SEHNR and CDR2 FQNEAQ (reference sequence). V gave up 8 bases and J gave up 0 bases, with 15 bases separating them. The CDR3 is CASPLEAASTDTQYF. The CDR3 nucleotides are TGTGCCAGCCCCCTCGAGGCGGCGAGCACAGATACGCAGTATTTT.

The chain joins TRBV6-5 to TRBJ2-1, with TRBD2 matching over 7 bases. The CDR3 contains 15 residues. V shed 6 bases, J shed 4 bases, and the junction held 9 bases outside the gene matches. Germline CDR1 is MNHEY and CDR2 is SVGAGI. Here the CDR3 DNA reads TGTGCCAGCAGCCCCGGGGGGACCCTTTACAATGAGCAGTTCTTC. This codes for CASSPGGTLYNEQFF.

The chain has TRBV7-8 and TRBJ2-5; D is unresolved. Germline CDR1 reads SGHVS; CDR2 reads FQNEAQ. CDR3 size: 11 residues. Trimming took off 5 bases at V and 2 bases at J, with 3 bases between the two ends. The CDR3 DNA reads as TGTGCCAGCAGCCCACAAGAGACCCAGTACTTC. Translating it yields CASSPQETQYF.

The genes are TRBV6-1 and TRBJ1-2, with 8 nucleotides matching TRBD1. The V gene end was trimmed by 6 bases and the J gene end by 4 bases; junction bases not matched to a gene: 4. This CDR3 comprises 13 residues. CDR1 is MNHNS and CDR2 is SASEGT in the germline V gene. As DNA, the CDR3 is TGTGCCAGCAGCAGGGACAGGAGCTATGGCTACACCTTC. Amino acid sequence: CASSRDRSYGYTF.

The chain employs TRBV27 and TRBJ1-2; D may be TRBD1 (5 bases). The germline V gene has CDR1 MNHEY and CDR2 SMNVEV (reference sequence). The CDR3 sequence is 14 residues long. Trimming took 2 bases from V and 7 from J, leaving 14 bases between them. CDR3 amino acids: CASSLLQGGGGYTF. The CDR3, as DNA: TGTGCCAGCAGTTTACTCCAGGGAGGTGGTGGCTACACCTTC.

V usage is TRBV4-2 and J usage is TRBJ1-3; D remains ambiguous. Germline CDR1 and CDR2: LGHNA and YNFKEQ. The CDR3 has 16 amino acids. V was cut by 0 bases and J by 2 bases, with 11 bases left in between. The CDR3 is CASSQEASLPGNTIYF. In nucleotides, the CDR3 is TGTGCCAGCAGCCAAGAAGCTTCGCTCCCTGGAAACACCATATATTTT.

The V call is TRBV10-2, the J call TRBJ2-6, with a weak D call TRBD1 (6 bases). Germline V gene sequence: CDR1 WSHSY, CDR2 SAAADI. The CDR3 totals 14 residues. Deletions cut 5 bases from V and 4 bases from J, with 9 bases between. The CDR3 here is CASSPGQGANVLTF. The CDR3 DNA reads TGCGCCAGCAGTCCAGGACAGGGGGCCAACGTCCTGACTTTC.

The V call is TRBV2, the J call TRBJ2-5, with TRBD2 matching 9 bases. CDR3 length equals 15 residues. Trimming took 5 bases from V and 1 from J; bases not matched to a gene: 5. CDR1 and CDR2 (germline): SNHLY, FYNNEI. CDR3 amino acids: CASSISGRGQETQYF. In DNA, the CDR3 is TGTGCCAGCAGTATTAGCGGGAGAGGCCAAGAGACCCAGTACTTC.

This clone occurred once. The chain combines TRBV7-9 with TRBJ2-7; TRBD2 might be the D (5 bases). The CDR3 totals 12 residues. CDR1 is SEHNR, CDR2 FQNEAQ, per germline (reference sequence). Trimming removed 4 bases at V and 3 bases at J, with 7 bases between. DNA for the CDR3: TGTGCCAGCAGCTGGACTGGCTACGAGCAGTACTTC. Amino acid sequence: CASSWTGYEQYF.

The chain uses TRBV5-1 and TRBJ2-7, with 12 bases lining up with TRBD1. The CDR3 is 14 residues long. V was pared by 4 bases and J by 7 bases, with 6 bases of the junction left unmatched. Germline CDR1 and CDR2: SGHRS and YFSETQ. CDR3 protein: CASSPGQGAYEQYF. For the CDR3, the DNA is TGCGCCAGCAGCCCGGGACAGGGGGCATATGAGCAGTACTTC.

The rearrangement joins TRBV10-2 to TRBJ1-1; 7 bases align to TRBD1. Germline values: CDR1 WSHSY, CDR2 SAAADI. This CDR3 spans 13 amino acids. V lost 5 bases, J lost 4 bases, and 4 bases stayed unmatched. The CDR3 loop reads CASSSGGLTEAFF. In nucleotides, the CDR3 is TGCGCCAGCAGTTCAGGGGGTCTCACTGAAGCTTTCTTT.

The V call is TRBV11-2, the J call TRBJ2-5; 9 bases map to TRBD1. The V and J ends lost 5 bases and 5 bases, in that order; junction bases with no gene match: 9. The CDR3 is 15 residues long. Germline V gives CDR1 SGHAT, CDR2 FQNNGV. The CDR3 DNA is TGTGCCAGCAGCCGGGGACAGGGCGAATGGGAGACCCAGTACTTC. Encoded protein: CASSRGQGEWETQYF.

CDR3 DNA sequence: TGCAGCGCAGGGACAAGCACAGATACGCAGTATTTT. Translation gives CSAGTSTDTQYF. This chain connects TRBV29-1 to TRBJ2-3; D possibly corresponds to TRBD1 (6 bases). The CDR3 consists of 12 residues. Germline V lookup: CDR1 SQVTM, CDR2 ANQGSEA. The V end lost 7 bases, the J end lost 0 bases, and 8 bases lay between the germline ends.

The rearrangement joins TRBV6-1 to TRBJ1-3, with D possibly being TRBD1 (5 bases). The germline V gene has CDR1 MNHNS and CDR2 SASEGT. This CDR3 has 12 residues. V was trimmed by 11 bases and J by 0 bases, leaving 8 bases between them. The CDR3 nucleotides read TGTGCCTCAACAGGCTCTGGAAACACCATATATTTT. Translated: CASTGSGNTIYF.

The J gene is TRBJ2-7, the V gene TRBV5-6, with TRBD1 identical over 8 bases. With 1 base clipped from V and 6 bases from J, the junction kept 9 bases outside the gene matches. The CDR3 totals 15 residues. Germline-derived CDR1 and CDR2 are SGHDT and YYEEEE. This CDR3 is CASSLPRTGPSEQYF. The CDR3 DNA follows: TGTGCCAGCAGCTTGCCACGGACAGGGCCCTCCGAGCAGTACTTC.

V usage is TRBV4-1 and J usage is TRBJ2-1; no clear D. Germline CDR1 reads MGHRA; CDR2 reads YSYEKL. The length of the CDR3 is 16 residues. Deletions cut 3 bases from V and 0 bases from J, with 12 bases between. This chain's CDR3 is CASSQVKLSSYNEQFF. CDR3 nucleotides: TGCGCCAGCAGCCAGGTTAAATTGAGCTCCTACAATGAGCAGTTCTTC.

The V gene is TRBV19, the J gene TRBJ1-5; TRBD1 aligns across 8 bases. After removal of 7 bases from V and 6 bases from J, the junction contained 11 bases not matched to a gene. CDR1 is LNHDA, CDR2 SQIVND, per germline (reference sequence). CDR3 length equals 15 residues. The CDR3 loop reads CASTIRTGMIQPQHF. DNA of the CDR3: TGTGCCAGTACCATAAGGACAGGGATGATTCAGCCCCAGCATTTT.

The chain links TRBV14 to TRBJ2-7, with D hard to call. V lost 1 base to trimming and J lost 5 bases, with 9 bases between them. CDR1 and CDR2 from the germline V gene are SGHDN and FVKESK. The CDR3 length is 13 residues. CDR3 sequence (DNA): TGTGCCAGCAGCCAAGGACCCAGGAACGAGCAGTACTTC. Protein: CASSQGPRNEQYF.

The V and J genes are TRBV29-1 and TRBJ2-5; D is uncertain. The end of the DNA aligns better with TRBJ2-7, so the J call may be wrong. The V gene's germline CDR1 is SQVTM and CDR2 ANQGSEA. This CDR3 is built from 11 residues. This chain's CDR3 is CSVGSAYEQYF. In DNA, the CDR3 is TGCAGCGTTGGGAGCGCCTACGAGCAGTACTTC.

CDR3 bases: TGTGCCAGCAGTTTTTCTGCGGGAGTCCGCCTAACTGAGCAGTTCTTC. Residues: CASSFSAGVRLTEQFF. J is TRBJ2-1 and V is TRBV27; TRBD2 matches 7 bases. The CDR3 runs to 16 residues. The ends lost 3 bases at V and 9 bases at J; junction bases unmatched: 14. The germline V gene has CDR1 MNHEY and CDR2 SMNVEV (reference sequence).

The chain is built from TRBV6-5 and TRBJ2-1; TRBD1 aligns across 10 bases. Germline loops: CDR1 MNHEY, CDR2 SVGAGI. This CDR3 comprises 16 residues. J gave up 3 bases and V 2 bases, and 4 bases lay outside the gene matches. The CDR3 here is CASSYDRGPLYNEQFF. In DNA, the CDR3 is TGTGCCAGCAGTTACGACAGGGGGCCTCTCTACAATGAGCAGTTCTTC.